These T cell receptor beta chains were read from a single sample in a study of T cells in Graves' hyperthyroidism and ophthalmopathy. TCRdb processed the multiplex PCR reads anew with MiXCR; each CDR3 protein has one entry. The data contain about 290,000 distinct CDR3 sequences, approximately 12% of them singletons. Input material: blood. The receptors here all came from a woman aged 30 to 39 with Graves' hyperthyroidism that later progressed to Graves' ophthalmopathy. CDR3s include the opening cysteine and the closing phenylalanine or tryptophan. D genes are given only for firm matches. A row's size may be missing; if present it is once, few, many or a size class.

D	size	V	J	DNA	CDR3
TRBD1	many	TRBV9	TRBJ1-2	TGTGCCAGCAGCGCCCAAGGACAGGGGAGTTATGGCTACACCTTC	CASSAQGQGSYGYTF
-	-	TRBV3-1	TRBJ2-2	TGTGCCAGCAGCCCCTCCCGGGTTACCGGGGAGCTGTTTTTT	CASSPSRVTGELFF
-	-	TRBV25-1	TRBJ1-2	TGTGCCAGCAGTGGTAACTATGGCTACACCTTC	CASSGNYGYTF
TRBD2	many	TRBV11-3	TRBJ2-1	TGTGCCAGCAGCCCTTCCCTAGCGGGAGGGGACAATGAGCAGTTCTTC	CASSPSLAGGDNEQFF
-	many	TRBV3-1	TRBJ1-2	TGTGCCAGCAGCCCTTCCGGGACACCCTATGGCTACACCTTC	CASSPSGTPYGYTF
TRBD2	many	TRBV20-1	TRBJ2-7	TGCAGTGCCACCCAGGCTAGCGGGAGTTCCTACGAGCAGTACTTC	CSATQASGSSYEQYF
TRBD2	-	TRBV7-2	TRBJ2-7	TGTGCCAGCAGCGGGGGACTAGCGGGGCGCTACGAGCAGTACTTC	CASSGGLAGRYEQYF
-	many	TRBV11-2	TRBJ2-3	TGTGCCAGCAGCCCTCTGTCCAGCGAGAGCACAGATACGCAGTATTTT	CASSPLSSESTDTQYF
-	many	TRBV2	TRBJ2-4	TGTGCCAGCAGTGAACGGACAGCCAAAAACATTCAGTACTTC	CASSERTAKNIQYF
-	many	TRBV6-2/TRBV6-3	TRBJ1-5	TGTGCCAGCACCACGACAGGTAGCAATCAGCCCCAGCATTTT	CASTTTGSNQPQHF